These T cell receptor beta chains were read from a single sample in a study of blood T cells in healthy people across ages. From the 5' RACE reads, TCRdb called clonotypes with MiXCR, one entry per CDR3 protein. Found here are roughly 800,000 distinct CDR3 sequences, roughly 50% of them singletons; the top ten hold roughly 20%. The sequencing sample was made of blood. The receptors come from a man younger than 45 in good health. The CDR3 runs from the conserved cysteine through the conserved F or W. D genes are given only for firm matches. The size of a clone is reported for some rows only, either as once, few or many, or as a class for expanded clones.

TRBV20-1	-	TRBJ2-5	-	CSAVSRETVGETQYF	TGCAGTGCAGTCAGTCGGGAGACGGTAGGAGAGACCCAGTACTTC
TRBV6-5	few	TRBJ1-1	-	CASSYDRVGTEAFF	TGTGCCAGTAGTTACGATCGGGTAGGGACTGAAGCTTTCTTT
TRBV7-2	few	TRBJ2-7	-	CASSFRGVHEQYF	TGTGCCAGCAGCTTCAGGGGGGTACACGAGCAGTACTTC
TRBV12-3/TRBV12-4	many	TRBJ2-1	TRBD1	CASSRGTGQVDEQFF	TGTGCCAGCAGTCGCGGGACAGGACAGGTCGATGAGCAGTTCTTC
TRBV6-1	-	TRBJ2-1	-	CASSEVGERQFF	TGTGCCAGCAGTGAAGTAGGGGAACGGCAGTTCTTC
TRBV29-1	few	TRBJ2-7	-	CSVAGTNYEQYF	TGCAGCGTTGCCGGGACAAACTACGAGCAGTACTTC
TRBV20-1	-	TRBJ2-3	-	CSAGGREGLTDTQYF	TGCAGTGCCGGGGGAAGAGAGGGCCTCACAGATACGCAGTATTTT
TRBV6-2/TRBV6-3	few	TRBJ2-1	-	CASSTDSNEQFF	TGTGCCAGCAGCACCGACAGCAATGAGCAGTTCTTC
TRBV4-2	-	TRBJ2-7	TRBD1	CASSQDRDVYEQYF	TGTGCCAGCAGCCAGGACAGGGACGTGTACGAGCAGTACTTC
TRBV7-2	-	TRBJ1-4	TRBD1	CASRTGTGAEKLFF	TGTGCCAGCAGAACCGGGACAGGGGCTGAAAAACTGTTTTTT
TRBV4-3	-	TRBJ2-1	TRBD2	CASSQDHWATSGSYEQFF	TGCGCCAGCAGCCAAGATCATTGGGCCACTAGCGGGAGTTATGAGCAGTTCTTC
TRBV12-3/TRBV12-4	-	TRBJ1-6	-	CASGVGGTLHF	TGTGCCAGTGGAGTGGGAGGGACCCTCCACTTT
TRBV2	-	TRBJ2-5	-	CASKIKRGETQYF	TGTGCCAGCAAAATTAAGAGGGGAGAGACCCAGTACTTC
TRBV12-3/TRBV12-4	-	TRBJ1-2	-	CAISHGTEINYGYTF	TGTGCCATCTCCCACGGGACGGAGATTAACTATGGCTACACCTTC
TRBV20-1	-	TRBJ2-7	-	CSAKVRQVLAYEQYF	TGCAGTGCTAAGGTTCGGCAGGTCTTAGCCTACGAGCAGTACTTC
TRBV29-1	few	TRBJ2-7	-	CSVRPQWSYEQYF	TGCAGCGTTAGGCCTCAATGGAGCTACGAGCAGTACTTC
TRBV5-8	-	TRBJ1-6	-	CANSPGSANSPLHF	TGTGCCAACAGCCCGGGATCGGCTAATTCACCCCTCCACTTT
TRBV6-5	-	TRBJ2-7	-	CASSYSSQGSYEQYF	TGTGCCAGCAGTTACTCGAGCCAGGGGTCCTACGAGCAGTACTTC
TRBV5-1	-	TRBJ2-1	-	CASSVEWGSHEQFF	TGCGCCAGCAGCGTGGAGTGGGGCTCCCATGAGCAGTTCTTC
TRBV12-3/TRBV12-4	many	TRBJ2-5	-	CASSLASQETQYF	TGTGCCAGCAGTTTAGCAAGCCAAGAGACCCAGTACTTC
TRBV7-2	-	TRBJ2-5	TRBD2	CASSYRLAGGSETQYF	TGTGCCAGCAGCTACAGACTAGCGGGAGGTTCGGAGACCCAGTACTTC
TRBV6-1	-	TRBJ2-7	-	CASSEQGTSYEQYF	TGTGCCAGCAGTGAACAGGGGACCTCCTACGAGCAGTACTTC
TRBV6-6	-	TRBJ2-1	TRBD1	CASSSLGQGNEQFF	TGTGCCAGCAGTTCTCTGGGACAGGGCAATGAGCAGTTCTTC
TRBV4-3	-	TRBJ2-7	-	CASSQVLGWSEQYF	TGCGCCAGCAGCCAAGTTTTGGGGTGGAGCGAGCAGTACTTC
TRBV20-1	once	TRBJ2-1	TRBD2	CSTRELAGGSYNEQFF	TGCAGTACCAGGGAACTAGCGGGAGGCTCCTACAATGAGCAGTTCTTC
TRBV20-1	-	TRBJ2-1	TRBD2	CSATWASGTNNEQFF	TGCAGTGCAACCTGGGCTAGCGGGACTAACAATGAGCAGTTCTTC
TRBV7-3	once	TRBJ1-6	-	CASSLDSWGSPPHF	TGTGCCAGCAGCTTAGACAGCTGGGGTTCACCCCCCCACTTT
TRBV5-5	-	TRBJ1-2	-	CASSLGPPPYHGYTF	TGTGCCAGCAGCTTGGGTCCACCCCCTTATCATGGCTACACCTTC
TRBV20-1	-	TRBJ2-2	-	CSARDQKDTGELFF	TGCAGTGCTAGAGACCAGAAAGACACCGGGGAGCTGTTTTTT
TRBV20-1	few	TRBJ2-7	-	CSAELASYEQYF	TGCAGTGCGGAACTAGCATCCTACGAGCAGTACTTC
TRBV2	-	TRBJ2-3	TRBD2	CASSLLAGGVADTQYF	TGTGCCAGCAGCCTACTAGCGGGGGGAGTGGCAGATACGCAGTATTTT
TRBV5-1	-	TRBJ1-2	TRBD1	CASSIGQGAPGYTF	TGCGCCAGCAGCATAGGACAGGGGGCGCCTGGCTACACCTTC
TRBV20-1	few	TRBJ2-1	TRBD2	CSAVPGLAGYEQFF	TGCAGTGCGGTCCCGGGACTAGCGGGTTATGAGCAGTTCTTC
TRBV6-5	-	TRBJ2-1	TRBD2	CASKVLARTYNEQFF	TGTGCCAGCAAGGTACTAGCGCGAACCTACAATGAGCAGTTCTTC
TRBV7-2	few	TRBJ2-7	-	CASSLVGNTYEQYF	TGTGCCAGCAGCTTAGTTGGGAATACCTACGAGCAGTACTTC
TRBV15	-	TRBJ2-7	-	CATSGYGTAGGYEQYF	TGTGCCACCAGCGGATACGGGACCGCCGGTGGTTACGAGCAGTACTTC
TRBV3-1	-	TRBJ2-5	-	CASSQGFKVQETQYF	TGTGCCAGCAGCCAAGGGTTTAAAGTCCAAGAGACCCAGTACTTC
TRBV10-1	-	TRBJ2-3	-	CASSESGRDTQYF	TGCGCCAGCAGTGAGTCGGGGCGAGATACGCAGTATTTT
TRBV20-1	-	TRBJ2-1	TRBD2	CSARELAGSYNEQFF	TGCAGTGCTAGAGAACTAGCGGGGTCCTACAATGAGCAGTTCTTC
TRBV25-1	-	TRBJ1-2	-	CASSEYGSTPNGYTF	TGTGCCAGCAGTGAATACGGCAGTACACCCAATGGCTACACCTTC
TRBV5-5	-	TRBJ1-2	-	CASSAHPDRPSNYGYTF	TGTGCCAGCAGCGCCCATCCTGACAGGCCGTCTAACTATGGCTACACCTTC
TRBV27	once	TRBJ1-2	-	CASSLSPKTGSNYGYTF	TGTGCCAGCAGTTTATCCCCAAAAACAGGGTCTAACTATGGCTACACCTTC